The rows below give T cell receptor beta chains drawn from one sample of a study of T cell repertoires in cytomegalovirus infection. These receptors are not linked to any known antigen. TCRdb fed the reads into MiXCR, producing one record per CDR3 protein. The sample yields 35,000 to 55,000 distinct CDR3 sequences, roughly 18% seen once. This specimen was CD8+ T cells from cultured PBMCs, taken from culture after CMV antigen stimulation. Every receptor here comes from a human donor in good health (CMV status not recorded). Some clones in this sample may be carry-over from other donors' samples. Both conserved end residues are part of each CDR3.

>TRBJ2-1|TRBV6-2/TRBV6-3
CASDGLGGHHNEQFF
>TRBJ1-3|TRBV19
CASSANLGAGNTIYF
>TRBJ2-7|TRBV10-3
CAIRGQGAYEQYF
>TRBJ1-5|TRBV5-1
CASSPKGADSNQPQHF
>TRBJ2-7|TRBV10-2
CASSGGLVREQYF
>TRBJ1-1|TRBV2
CASSDPPEAFF
>TRBJ1-1|TRBV19
CASSMAGRGLTEAFF
>TRBJ1-4|TRBV7-8
CASSFGGAEKLFF
>TRBJ1-6|TRBV7-6
CASSIRDRESSYNSPLHF
>TRBJ2-3|TRBV3-1
CASSPLGGGLTDTQYF
>TRBJ2-5|TRBV5-6
CASSHGTGTSTQYF
>TRBJ1-1|TRBV7-2
CASRITRNTEAFF
>TRBJ2-7|TRBV10-3
CAISEDGRGYEQYF
>TRBJ2-1|TRBV29-1
CSGNDRNEQFF
>TRBJ2-2|TRBV7-9
CASSLTPLKVAGPGELFF
>TRBJ2-7|TRBV4-3
CASSTTTDRSEQYF
>TRBJ1-3|TRBV3-1
CASSQTWTDDSGNTIYF
>TRBJ2-1|TRBV5-1
CASSLGQVSSYNEQFF
>TRBJ1-5|TRBV7-2
CASRMTDGTNQPQHF
>TRBJ1-5|TRBV4-1
CASSQDGEYSNQPQHF
>TRBJ1-6|TRBV28
CASSFQRATGSPLHF
>TRBJ1-2|TRBV2
CASSGSTQYQSYYGYTF
>TRBJ1-5|TRBV12-3/TRBV12-4
CASSFRQGDNQPQHF
>TRBJ1-6|TRBV4-3
CASSQDPGRSPLHF
>TRBJ1-5|TRBV28
CASSLPPAYSNQPQHF
>TRBJ2-7|TRBV7-4
CASSLALNEQYF
>TRBJ2-4|TRBV7-9
CASSLDTPRAKNIQYF
>TRBJ2-5|TRBV7-9
CASSLAGLAGAETQYF
>TRBJ2-7|TRBV25-1
CASSPRTGDRASYEQYF
>TRBJ2-3|TRBV12-3/TRBV12-4
CASSLGSSDTQYF
>TRBJ1-5|TRBV4-3
CASSTRQGWDQPQHF
>TRBJ2-3|TRBV9
CASSVEGTTDTQYF
>TRBJ1-2|TRBV27
CASSLTVTNYGYTF
>TRBJ1-5|TRBV5-6
CASSASGGAGQPQHF
>TRBJ2-2|TRBV4-1
CASRPGGHYYTGELFF
>TRBJ2-7|TRBV9
CASSPSGRPTYEQYF
>TRBJ1-3|TRBV19
CASSSLTLSSGNTIYF
>TRBJ2-1|TRBV3-1
CASSQGSREQFF
>TRBJ2-3|TRBV2
CASSEAGGDRKTDTQYF
>TRBJ1-3|TRBV30
CAWRPGENTIYF
>TRBJ2-3|TRBV7-6
CASSPTGEMPTDTQYF
>TRBJ2-3|TRBV10-2
CASSGGGGSTDTQYF
>TRBJ2-5|TRBV6-2/TRBV6-3
CASSRRPQETQYF
>TRBJ2-7|TRBV28
CASSMREQYF
>TRBJ1-5|TRBV27
CASSGGTASNQPQHF
>TRBJ2-1|TRBV7-9
CASRRGGGTSFF
>TRBJ2-2|TRBV29-1
CSVEDPKRDGGTGELFF
>TRBJ2-1|TRBV9
CASSVGGTDNEQFF
>TRBJ1-1|TRBV6-5
CASSTDQLTEAFF
>TRBJ2-7|TRBV7-2
CASGGPSSEEQYF
>TRBJ2-1|TRBV7-8
CASSLDRAGKNEQFF